A single TCR beta chain is shown here with its context. This clone's antigen is unknown. No base quality values were provided; no much bigger clone lies one nucleotide off. The treatment or condition label for this specimen denotes: live attenuated yellow fever vaccine strain. At each blood-draw timepoint, two biological replicates of bulk PBMCs were obtained. PBMCs were isolated from peripheral blood using a standard Ficoll-Paque protocol. TriZol was used to extract RNA from bulk PBMCs, CD4 and CD8 fractions, and dextramer-positive and dextramer-negative fractions. Synthesis of TCR cDNA relied on 5'RACE template switching, a step that introduced a universal primer site along with unique molecular identifiers. Priming of cDNA synthesis was performed from both the TCR alpha and TCR beta constant segments. Two PCR steps were used to amplify libraries, with sample barcodes and sequencing adapters being added in the second step. Sequencing of the libraries was done on either Illumina HiSeq 2500 (2x100 bp) or NovaSeq (2x150 bp). Per the source publication's procedure: Reads were demultiplexed and collapsed into UMI consensus sequences with MIGEC, and V(D)J alignment was performed with MiXCR. Using edgeR on replicate PBMC samples, clonotypes were called vaccine-responding if FDR was below 0.01 and the log2 fold change was above 5 up to day 15. Bulk clonotypes were assigned CD4 or CD8 identity according to which sequenced CD4 or CD8 repertoire held them at higher abundance. TCRdb handled the public reads itself, with Q25 trimming in fastp and clone calling in MiXCR, and kept productive beta chains. Under each unique CDR3 protein, matching rows form one entry showing the most common genes and DNA. It is TCRdb's table, rather than the study itself, that gives the V and J calls and clone size. The sample records approximately 610,000 distinct CDR3 sequences, 17% of which are singletons. Roughly 17% of the sample is in the top ten clones.

These data originate in a study of T cells after yellow fever vaccination (dated by TCRdb to between 2019 and 2020). As for the study more broadly: Libraries from fractions with low cell numbers were prepared with the SMART-Seq v4 Ultra Low Input RNA kit. Bulk TCR alpha and beta repertoires were sequenced longitudinally to track T-cell clones before and after primary and booster YFV17D yellow fever vaccination. Two healthy male donors, one aged 18 to 30 and one aged 30 to 39 years, were included in the cohort. Blood samples were taken at several timepoints before and after primary and secondary immunization, and bulk PBMC replicates and cell subsets were isolated. What the authors observed across the whole study: A small share of clonotypes was detected in both CD4 and CD8 compartments, with the overlap likely arising from convergent recombination. FACS-sorted repertoires could contain abundant contaminating clonotypes from the bulk population, so computational filtering was required. Most clones expanded after primary vaccination were re-detected after the booster (almost 97% of CD4 and about nine tenths of CD8), suggesting broad memory maintenance. The secondary T-cell response was found to be weaker but faster than the primary response, with a peak reached on day 5 rather than on day 15. The study included only a couple of donors, which limits how far the findings can be generalized.

The TCR was taken from a man between 18 and 35 years old who received the YFV17D yellow fever vaccine. The material was PBMCs, obtained about 5 days after the first yellow fever vaccination.

The sequence in DNA is TGCGCCAGCAGCCAAGATACGAGCAGCACCTACGAGCAGTACGTC. Its translation is CASSQDTSSTYEQYV. The chain employs TRBV4-1 and TRBJ2-7, with the D gene too uncertain to name. Between the V and J ends, shortened by 0 bases and 2 bases respectively, the junction contains 11 bases. The cysteine opens and the valine closes a CDR3 of 15 amino acids. The sequence is cut down to CDR3 DNA, 45 bases in frame from base 1. Looking up the germline V gene yields CDR1 MGHRA and CDR2 YSYEKL.